These T cell receptor beta chains were read from a single sample in a study of OX40 agonist ivuxolimab in advanced cancers. Here immunoSEQ multiplex PCR was the method, and the copy in TCRdb shows in-frame clones only, minus some. Of roughly 97,000 clones in the sample, about 90% are singletons; the top ten hold 0.7% to 0.9%. This material consisted of CD4+ or CD8+ T cells sorted from blood, taken in a trial of the OX40 agonist ivuxolimab. The receptors stem from an adult with an advanced solid tumor such as melanoma, head and neck, liver or kidney cancer. Each CDR3 is given with its conserved first and last residue. The D gene is left open where the match is weak. The size entry is marked missing in some rows and otherwise reads once, few, many or a size class.

D: TRBD1; V: TRBV28; J: TRBJ1-2; size: NA; CDR3: CASSKPDRGQGYTF; DNA: TGTGCCAGCAGCAAACCTGACAGGGGGCAAGGATACACCTTC
D: NA; V: TRBV30; J: TRBJ2-1; size: NA; CDR3: CAWNNREEQFF; DNA: TGTGCCTGGAATAACAGGGAAGAGCAGTTCTTC
D: NA; V: TRBV5-1; J: TRBJ1-1; size: NA; CDR3: CASSWIGSNAEAFF; DNA: TGCGCCAGCAGCTGGATTGGGTCTAACGCTGAAGCTTTCTTT
D: NA; V: TRBV10-3; J: TRBJ2-1; size: NA; CDR3: CAISESGTRRFF; DNA: TGTGCCATCAGTGAGTCCGGGACCCGGCGGTTCTTC
D: TRBD2; V: TRBV6-5; J: TRBJ2-3; size: NA; CDR3: CASSYQSGGATDTQYF; DNA: TGTGCCAGCAGTTACCAAAGCGGGGGGGCAACAGATACGCAGTATTTT
D: TRBD1; V: TRBV5-6; J: TRBJ2-3; size: NA; CDR3: CASSLGGTGPDTQYF; DNA: TGTGCCAGCAGCTTGGGAGGGACAGGGCCGGATACGCAGTATTTT
D: NA; V: TRBV13; J: TRBJ2-1; size: NA; CDR3: CASSHTSGDNEQFF; DNA: TGTGCCAGCAGCCACACTAGTGGAGACAATGAGCAGTTCTTC
D: NA; V: TRBV4-3; J: TRBJ2-5; size: NA; CDR3: CASSQDSGVQETQYF; DNA: TGCGCCAGCAGCCAAGATTCGGGAGTCCAAGAGACCCAGTACTTC
D: NA; V: TRBV4-3; J: TRBJ2-3; size: NA; CDR3: CASSQERVGVSTDTQYF; DNA: TGCGCCAGCAGCCAAGAAAGGGTGGGGGTAAGCACAGATACGCAGTATTTT
D: TRBD1; V: TRBV7-8; J: TRBJ2-3; size: NA; CDR3: CASSLGQGGGGSTDTQYF; DNA: TGTGCCAGCAGCTTAGGACAGGGTGGCGGTGGAAGCACAGATACGCAGTATTTT
D: NA; V: TRBV28; J: TRBJ1-1; size: once; CDR3: CASSLMTNTEAFF; DNA: TGTGCCAGCAGTTTGATGACGAACACTGAAGCTTTCTTT
D: NA; V: TRBV4-1; J: TRBJ1-2; size: NA; CDR3: CASSQDLPGFYGYTF; DNA: TGCGCCAGCAGCCAAGATTTGCCCGGATTCTATGGCTACACCTTC
D: NA; V: TRBV29-1; J: TRBJ2-1; size: NA; CDR3: CSVVTIINNEQFF; DNA: TGCAGCGTTGTCACGATAATAAACAATGAGCAGTTCTTC
D: NA; V: TRBV5-1; J: TRBJ1-2; size: NA; CDR3: CASSRDLSTTF; DNA: TGCGCCAGCAGCCGAGACTTGTCTACCACCTTC
D: NA; V: TRBV5-1; J: TRBJ2-5; size: NA; CDR3: CASSHSGTGGQETQYF; DNA: TGCGCCAGCAGCCACTCCGGGACCGGGGGTCAAGAGACCCAGTACTTC
D: NA; V: TRBV5-8; J: TRBJ2-4; size: NA; CDR3: CASSLAGTSGIQYF; DNA: TGTGCCAGCAGCTTGGCCGGGACCTCAGGAATTCAGTACTTC
D: NA; V: TRBV27; J: TRBJ2-2; size: NA; CDR3: CASGAREPNTGELFF; DNA: TGTGCCAGCGGCGCCCGGGAACCAAACACCGGGGAGCTGTTTTTT
D: NA; V: TRBV7-2; J: TRBJ1-6; size: NA; CDR3: CASSQNRDTGLNSPLHF; DNA: TGTGCCAGCAGCCAGAACCGGGACACAGGACTGAATTCACCCCTCCACTTT
D: NA; V: TRBV28; J: TRBJ1-6; size: NA; CDR3: CASSLDRRFYNSPLHF; DNA: TGTGCCAGCAGTCTAGACCGGCGTTTCTATAATTCACCCCTCCACTTT
D: NA; V: TRBV18; J: TRBJ2-7; size: NA; CDR3: CASSPSNYEQYF; DNA: TGTGCCAGCTCACCATCCAACTACGAGCAGTACTTC
D: TRBD1; V: TRBV28; J: TRBJ1-2; size: NA; CDR3: CASSTGQGQNHGYTF; DNA: TGTGCCAGCAGTACTGGACAGGGGCAGAATCATGGCTACACCTTC
D: TRBD1; V: TRBV30; J: TRBJ2-1; size: NA; CDR3: CAWSGTAYNEQFF; DNA: TGTGCCTGGTCCGGGACAGCTTACAATGAGCAGTTCTTC
D: NA; V: TRBV6-1; J: TRBJ1-5; size: NA; CDR3: CASSVPTGGQPQHF; DNA: TGTGCCAGCAGTGTTCCTACCGGGGGACAGCCCCAGCATTTT
D: TRBD2; V: TRBV5-1; J: TRBJ2-1; size: once; CDR3: CASSFVVAGVGEQFF; DNA: TGCGCCAGCAGCTTCGTTGTAGCGGGGGTGGGTGAGCAGTTCTTC
D: TRBD1; V: TRBV6-5; J: TRBJ1-1; size: NA; CDR3: CASSWDRNTEAFF; DNA: TGTGCCAGCAGTTGGGACAGGAACACTGAAGCTTTCTTT
D: TRBD2; V: TRBV9; J: TRBJ2-7; size: NA; CDR3: CASSRAGDFTYEQYF; DNA: TGTGCCAGCAGTAGAGCGGGGGACTTCACCTACGAGCAGTACTTC
D: TRBD1; V: TRBV28; J: TRBJ1-2; size: once; CDR3: CASSDGTDPSGYTF; DNA: TGTGCCAGCAGTGACGGGACAGACCCCTCGGGCTACACCTTC
D: NA; V: TRBV7-2; J: TRBJ2-7; size: NA; CDR3: CASSRYGYEQYF; DNA: TGTGCCAGCAGCCGCTATGGCTACGAGCAGTACTTC
D: TRBD1; V: TRBV5-4; J: TRBJ2-3; size: NA; CDR3: CASRLDRGLTDTQYF; DNA: TGTGCCAGCAGGTTGGACAGGGGGCTTACAGATACGCAGTATTTT
D: TRBD1; V: TRBV6-6; J: TRBJ1-2; size: NA; CDR3: CASSQGGNYGYTF; DNA: TGTGCCAGCAGCCAGGGGGGCAACTATGGCTACACCTTC
D: TRBD1; V: TRBV28; J: TRBJ1-4; size: NA; CDR3: CASSRGDRGNEKLFF; DNA: TGTGCCAGCAGCCGAGGGGACAGAGGTAATGAAAAACTGTTTTTT
D: TRBD1; V: TRBV5-5; J: TRBJ1-4; size: NA; CDR3: CASSTDTGEGEKLFF; DNA: TGTGCCAGCAGCACCGACACAGGGGAGGGGGAAAAACTGTTTTTT